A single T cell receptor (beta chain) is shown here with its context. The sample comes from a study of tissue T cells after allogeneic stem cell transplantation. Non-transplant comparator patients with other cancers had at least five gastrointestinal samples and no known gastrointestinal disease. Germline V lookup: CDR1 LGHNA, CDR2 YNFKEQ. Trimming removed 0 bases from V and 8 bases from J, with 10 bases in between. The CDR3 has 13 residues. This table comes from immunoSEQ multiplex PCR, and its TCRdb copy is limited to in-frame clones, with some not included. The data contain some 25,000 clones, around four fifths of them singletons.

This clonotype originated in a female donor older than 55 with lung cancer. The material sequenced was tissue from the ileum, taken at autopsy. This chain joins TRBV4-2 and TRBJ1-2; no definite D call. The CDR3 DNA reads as TGTGCCAGCAGCCAAGATCTTCTTTACGGCTACACCTTC. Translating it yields CASSQDLLYGYTF.